This T cell receptor (beta chain) was sequenced for a study of T cells in narcolepsy. At the level of the study: Donors had narcolepsy type 1 or type 2, or were healthy controls. Study-wide points: Healthy controls reportedly lacked the autoreactive clonotypes serially found in patients' blood.

About this clone: The antigen is unknown.

Generated by immunoSEQ multiplex PCR, the TCRdb table keeps only in-frame clones and is missing some. Among roughly 30,000 clones listed, almost 80% were seen once. This CDR3 has 14 amino acids. The sequence came from a human donor in good health. The sequenced material came from memory (CD45RA-) CD4+ T cells from blood. V usage is TRBV21-1 and J usage is TRBJ2-7; the D call TRBD1 from the table was never checked on the DNA. TRBV21-1 is noted as a pseudogene. The CDR3 region has the DNA TGTGCCAGCAGCAAGTCTCAGGGGGGTGGCGAGCAGTACTTC. It codes for CASSKSQGGGEQYF.